A single sample gave rise to the 21 T cell receptor beta chains below, sequenced in a study of shared clonotypes between healthy human individuals. Measured with immunoSEQ multiplex PCR; TCRdb has only the in-frame clones, and not every one. The data contain about 2.3 million clones, around 93% of them singletons. Sequencing was done on a sample of naive CD4+ T cells from PBMCs. Sample subset: CD45RA+ positively selected. These receptors were taken from a man in his late teens or twenties in good health. Some clones in this sample may be carry-over from other donors' samples.

The gene calls are TRBV18 and TRBJ1-4; maybe TRBD1 (5 bases). The germline CDR1 and CDR2 sequences are KGHSH and LQKENI. The CDR3 consists of 16 residues. V dropped 3 bases and J dropped 4 bases, with 15 bases sitting between them. The CDR3 region is CASSPPSVGGNEKLFF. DNA for the CDR3: TGTGCCAGCTCACCTCCGTCGGTCGGGGGTAATGAAAAACTGTTTTTT. Looking up the rest from reference TRBV18 and TRBJ1-4 gives the full variable domain: NAGVMQNPRHLVRRRGQEARLRCSPMKGHSHVYWYRQLPEEGLKFMVYLQKENIIDESGMPKERFSAEFPKEGPSILRIQQVVRGDSAAYFCASSPPSVGGNEKLFFGSGTQLSVL.

V gene TRBV7-9 combines with J gene TRBJ2-3, with 7 positions matching TRBD2. From germline, CDR1 is SEHNR and CDR2 FQNEAQ (reference sequence). This CDR3 contains 13 residues. V shed 10 bases and J 2 bases; nucleotides not matched to a gene: 6. Here the CDR3 reads CANTERDTDTQYF. The CDR3 DNA sequence: TGTGCCAACACGGAGCGGGACACAGATACGCAGTATTTT. The whole variable domain, filled in from reference TRBV7-9 and TRBJ2-3, reads DTGVSQNPRHKITKRGQNVTFRCDPISEHNRLYWYRQTLGQGPEFLTYFQNEAQLEKSRLLSDRFSAERPKGSFSTLEIQRTEQGDSAMYLCANTERDTDTQYFGPGTRLTVL.

The V and J genes are TRBV6-1 and TRBJ2-1; 9 nucleotides agree with TRBD2. The germline V gene encodes CDR1 MNHNS and CDR2 SASEGT. V lost 3 bases, J lost 2 bases, and 2 bases stayed unmatched. The CDR3 loop spans 15 amino acids. CDR3 in amino acids: CASSESSGTYNEQFF. DNA of the CDR3: TGTGCCAGCAGTGAGTCTAGCGGGACCTACAATGAGCAGTTCTTC.

V and J are TRBV6-1 and TRBJ1-2, with no clear D. Germline CDR1 and CDR2: MNHNS and SASEGT. Trimming removed 4 bases from V and 5 bases from J, with 14 bases in between. The CDR3 consists of 14 residues. The CDR3 here is CASSANIGSYGYTF. The CDR3 nucleotides read TGTGCCAGCAGTGCCAACATAGGGTCTTATGGCTACACCTTC.

This chain joins TRBV25-1 and TRBJ1-5; 9 positions match TRBD1. Germline V gives CDR1 MGHDK, CDR2 SYGVNS. This CDR3 has 15 residues. Germline trimming cut 5 bases from V and 4 bases from J; bases unmatched to any gene: 6. CDR3 bases: TGTGCCAGCAGTCAAGGGACAGGGAGGAATCAGCCCCAGCATTTT. This codes for CASSQGTGRNQPQHF.

This chain joins TRBV30 and TRBJ1-2, with D perhaps TRBD1 (5 bases). Germline V gene sequence: CDR1 GTSNPN, CDR2 SVGIG (reference sequence). The V end was cut by 8 bases, the J end by 4 bases, with 14 bases between. The CDR3 extends over 12 amino acids. The CDR3 region has the DNA TGTGCCAGGTGGGGGGACGGCTATGGCTACACCTTC. This encodes CARWGDGYGYTF.

J is TRBJ2-1 and V is TRBV19, with TRBD2 identical over 13 bases. CDR1 is LNHDA, CDR2 SQIVND, per germline (reference sequence). Trimming took 7 bases from V and 9 from J; bases not matched to a gene: 12. This CDR3 is 16 amino acids long. In DNA, the CDR3 is TGTGCCAGTACCCCGTCCGGACTAGCGGGAGTGAGTGAGCAGTTCTTC. Protein sequence: CASTPSGLAGVSEQFF.

This sequence joins TRBV5-1 and TRBJ2-7; possibly TRBD1 or TRBD2 for D (6 bases each). The germline gives CDR1 SGHRS, CDR2 YFSETQ. This CDR3 is built from 15 residues. Trimming removed 4 bases at V and 2 bases at J, with 16 bases between. The CDR3 bases are TGCGCCAGCAGCCCGGCAACAGGGAGGACCTACGAGCAGTACTTC. Translating it yields CASSPATGRTYEQYF.

As regards this clone: Different DNA sequences within this sample yield the same CDR3. The V gene is TRBV18, the J gene TRBJ2-5; possible D gene TRBD1, 5 bases. CDR1 KGHSH and CDR2 LQKENI come from the germline V gene. V was pared by 3 bases and J by 1 base, with 9 bases between. The CDR3 is 14 amino acids. The CDR3 region has the DNA TGTGCCAGCTCACCCACTGACAGCCAAGAGACCCAGTACTTC. Amino acids: CASSPTDSQETQYF. Full variable domain (outside the CDR3, taken from reference TRBV18 and TRBJ2-5): NAGVMQNPRHLVRRRGQEARLRCSPMKGHSHVYWYRQLPEEGLKFMVYLQKENIIDESGMPKERFSAEFPKEGPSILRIQQVVRGDSAAYFCASSPTDSQETQYFGPGTRLLVL.

This chain uses TRBV14 with TRBJ1-1; D gene uncertain. This CDR3 is 12 amino acids long. Germline V gives CDR1 SGHDN, CDR2 FVKESK. V was pared by 1 base and J by 7 bases, with 7 bases between. The CDR3 here is CASSQAGSEAFF. CDR3 coding DNA: TGTGCCAGCAGCCAAGCGGGCAGTGAAGCTTTCTTT. Full variable domain (remainder filled in from reference TRBV14 and TRBJ1-1): EAGVTQFPSHSVIEKGQTVTLRCDPISGHDNLYWYRRVMGKEIKFLLHFVKESKQDESGMPNNRFLAERTGGTYSTLKVQPAELEDSGVYFCASSQAGSEAFFGQGTRLTVV.

This sequence joins TRBV7-2 and TRBJ1-5; the D gene is possibly TRBD1 (5 bases). CDR1 is SGHTA, CDR2 FQGNSA, per germline. This CDR3 region has 13 residues. V was trimmed by 1 base and J by 9 bases, leaving 10 bases between them. CDR3 sequence: CASSLEGLGPQHF. As DNA, the CDR3 is TGTGCCAGCAGCTTAGAGGGGCTTGGGCCCCAGCATTTT.

The V gene is TRBV5-1, the J gene TRBJ1-4; maybe TRBD1 (6 bases). Trimming cost V 4 bases and J 5 bases, with 18 bases left between them. This CDR3 is 16 amino acids long. Germline V gene data show CDR1 as SGHRS and CDR2 as YFSETQ. DNA for the CDR3: TGCGCCAGCAGCAGCGCATCGGGAGGGGGAAATGAAAAACTGTTTTTT. It is translated as CASSSASGGGNEKLFF.

The chain carries TRBV21-1 and TRBJ1-2. TRBV21-1 is shown as a pseudogene. CDR3 size: 15 residues. CDR3 region: CASSKAAGAGNGYTF. The CDR3 DNA is TGTGCCAGCAGCAAAGCGGCGGGGGCGGGGAATGGCTACACCTTC.

V gene TRBV2 combines with J gene TRBJ1-2; D not resolved. CDR3 length: 13 residues. Germline-derived CDR1 and CDR2 are SNHLY and FYNNEI. V lost 4 bases to trimming and J lost 2 bases, with 8 bases between them. This CDR3 is CASSAQENYGYTF. The CDR3 coding sequence is TGTGCCAGCAGTGCCCAGGAAAACTATGGCTACACCTTC.

This chain uses TRBV5-1 with TRBJ2-5, with TRBD2 matching 10 bases. CDR1 is SGHRS and CDR2 is YFSETQ in the germline V gene. The CDR3 contains 16 residues. Trimming took 5 bases from V and 3 from J; bases not matched to a gene: 10. The CDR3 is CASSPGRTSGEETQYF. The CDR3 DNA reads as TGCGCCAGCAGTCCCGGGCGTACTAGCGGGGAAGAGACCCAGTACTTC.

V is TRBV15 and J is TRBJ2-2; D may be TRBD2 (5 bases). This CDR3 has 16 amino acids. Germline loops: CDR1 LNHNV, CDR2 YYDKDF (reference sequence). V gave up 1 base and J gave up 3 bases, with 12 bases separating them. The DNA of the CDR3 is TGTGCCACCAGCAGAGGAGCCGGACTCTACACCGGGGAGCTGTTTTTT. This sequence encodes CATSRGAGLYTGELFF.

The chain links TRBV5-1 to TRBJ2-7; 12 bases line up with TRBD2. The CDR3 runs to 20 residues. Unmatched junction bases numbered 23, after V lost 4 bases and J lost 6 bases. Germline V lookup: CDR1 SGHRS, CDR2 YFSETQ. The CDR3 bases are TGCGCCAGCAGCGAAGCGATGACTAGCGGGAGTTTAGGCCCCGCGGGCGAGCAGTACTTC. It yields the protein CASSEAMTSGSLGPAGEQYF.

The genes are TRBV7-2 and TRBJ2-5; 8 nucleotides align to TRBD2. There are 15 residues in the CDR3. J gave up 0 bases and V 5 bases, and 5 bases lay outside the gene matches. Germline CDR1 is SGHTA and CDR2 is FQGNSA. For the CDR3, the DNA is TGTGCCAGCAGCCGGGGGGGCGGGCACCAAGAGACCCAGTACTTC. This sequence encodes CASSRGGGHQETQYF.

CDR3: CAISPRAASSGANVLTF. The CDR3 nucleotides are TGTGCCATCAGTCCCCGGGCGGCTTCAAGCGGGGCCAACGTCCTGACTTTC. The genes are TRBV10-3 and TRBJ2-6; D call uncertain. The length of the CDR3 is 17 residues. Germline values: CDR1 ENHRY, CDR2 SYGVKD. V was clipped by 5 bases and J by 4 bases, with 18 bases between them.

The chain carries TRBV19 and TRBJ1-3, with D possibly matching TRBD1 (6 bases). This CDR3 spans 14 amino acids. Germline V gene sequence: CDR1 LNHDA, CDR2 SQIVND (reference sequence). With 7 bases removed from V and 5 bases from J, the gap between germline ends came to 15 bases. CDR3 in amino acids: CASKWQDSRNTIYF. CDR3 bases: TGTGCCAGTAAGTGGCAGGACAGCCGAAACACCATATATTTT.

The chain has TRBV6-5 and TRBJ2-7; either TRBD1 or TRBD2 may supply D (5 bases each). CDR1 and CDR2 (germline): MNHEY, SVGAGI. Trimming shortened V by 5 bases and J by 5 bases, and 19 bases separated the two germline ends. This CDR3 region has 15 residues. The CDR3 sequence is CASSASFGGRNEQYF. The CDR3 DNA reads as TGTGCCAGCAGTGCCTCGTTTGGGGGACGAAACGAGCAGTACTTC.